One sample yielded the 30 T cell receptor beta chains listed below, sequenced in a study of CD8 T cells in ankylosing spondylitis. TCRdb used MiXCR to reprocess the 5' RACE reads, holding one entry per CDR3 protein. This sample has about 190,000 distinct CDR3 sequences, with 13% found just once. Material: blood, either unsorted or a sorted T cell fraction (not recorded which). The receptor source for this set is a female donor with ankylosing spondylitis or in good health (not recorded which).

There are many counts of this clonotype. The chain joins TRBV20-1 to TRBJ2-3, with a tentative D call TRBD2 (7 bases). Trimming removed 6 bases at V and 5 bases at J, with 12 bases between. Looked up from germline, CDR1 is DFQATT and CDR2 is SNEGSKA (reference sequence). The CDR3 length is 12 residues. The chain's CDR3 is CSAEGGRDTQYF. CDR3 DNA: TGCAGTGCGGAGGGGGGGCGAGATACGCAGTATTTT.

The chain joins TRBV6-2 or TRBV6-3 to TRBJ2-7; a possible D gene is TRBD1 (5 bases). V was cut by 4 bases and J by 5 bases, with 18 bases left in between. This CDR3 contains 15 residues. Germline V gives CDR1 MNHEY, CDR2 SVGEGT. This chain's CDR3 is CASSSPPQGKDEQYF. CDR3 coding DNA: TGTGCCAGCAGTTCGCCGCCGCAGGGTAAAGACGAGCAGTACTTC.

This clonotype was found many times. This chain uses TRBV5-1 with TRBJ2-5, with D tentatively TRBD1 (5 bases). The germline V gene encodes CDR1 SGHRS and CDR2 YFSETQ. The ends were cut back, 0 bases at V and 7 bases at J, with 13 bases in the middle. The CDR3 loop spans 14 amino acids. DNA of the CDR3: TGCGCCAGCAGCTTGGAGGCAGGGATGGCGACCCAGTACTTC. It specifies CASSLEAGMATQYF.

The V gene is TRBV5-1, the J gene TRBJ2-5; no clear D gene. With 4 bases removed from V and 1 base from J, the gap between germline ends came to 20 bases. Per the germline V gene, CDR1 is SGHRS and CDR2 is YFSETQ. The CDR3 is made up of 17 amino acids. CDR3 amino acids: CASSKRDGTRLQETQYF. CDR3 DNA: TGCGCCAGCAGCAAAAGAGATGGAACACGTCTCCAAGAGACCCAGTACTTC.

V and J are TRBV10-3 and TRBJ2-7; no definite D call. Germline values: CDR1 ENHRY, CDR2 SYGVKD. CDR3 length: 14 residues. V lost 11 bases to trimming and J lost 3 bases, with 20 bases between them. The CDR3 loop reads CALRVWLSDYEQYF. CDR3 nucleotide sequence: TGTGCCTTACGTGTATGGCTCTCCGACTACGAGCAGTACTTC.

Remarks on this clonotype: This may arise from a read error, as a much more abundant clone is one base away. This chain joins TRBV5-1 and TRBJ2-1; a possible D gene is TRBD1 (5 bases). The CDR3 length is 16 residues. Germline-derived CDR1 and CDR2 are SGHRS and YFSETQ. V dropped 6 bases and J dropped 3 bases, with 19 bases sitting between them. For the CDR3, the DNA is TGCGCCAGCAACACTCGACCAGGGAATGACTACAATGAGCAGTTCTTC. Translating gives CASNTRPGNDYNEQFF.

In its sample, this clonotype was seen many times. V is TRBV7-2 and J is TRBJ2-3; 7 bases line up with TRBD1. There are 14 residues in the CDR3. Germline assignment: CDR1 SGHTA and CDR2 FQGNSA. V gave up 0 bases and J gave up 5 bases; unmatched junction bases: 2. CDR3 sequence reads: CASSLAGGKDTQYF. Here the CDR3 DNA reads TGTGCCAGCAGCTTAGCAGGGGGCAAAGATACGCAGTATTTT.

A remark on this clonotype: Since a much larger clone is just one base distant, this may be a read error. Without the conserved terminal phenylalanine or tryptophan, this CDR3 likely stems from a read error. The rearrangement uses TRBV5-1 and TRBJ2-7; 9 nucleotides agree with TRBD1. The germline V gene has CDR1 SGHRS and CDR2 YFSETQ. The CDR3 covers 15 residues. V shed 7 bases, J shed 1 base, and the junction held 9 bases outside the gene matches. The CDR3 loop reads CASRLFGTGSYEQYL. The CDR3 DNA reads TGCGCCAGCCGGCTCTTCGGGACAGGGTCCTACGAGCAGTACCTC.

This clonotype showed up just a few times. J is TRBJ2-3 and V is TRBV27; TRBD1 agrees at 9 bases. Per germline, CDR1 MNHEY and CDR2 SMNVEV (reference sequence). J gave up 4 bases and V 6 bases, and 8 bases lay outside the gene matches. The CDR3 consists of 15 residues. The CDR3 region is CASRPGTGLADTQYF. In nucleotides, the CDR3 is TGTGCCAGCAGGCCCGGGACAGGGTTAGCAGATACGCAGTATTTT.

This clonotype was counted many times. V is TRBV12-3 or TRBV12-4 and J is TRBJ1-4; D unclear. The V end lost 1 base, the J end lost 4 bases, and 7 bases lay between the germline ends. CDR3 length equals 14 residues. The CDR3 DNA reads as TGTGCCAGCAGTTTAGGTCAGATTAATGAAAAACTGTTTTTT. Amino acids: CASSLGQINEKLFF.

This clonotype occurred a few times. CDR3 region: CASSYDEKNIQYF. In nucleotides, the CDR3 is TGTGCCAGCAGTTACGACGAAAAAAACATTCAGTACTTC. The chain joins TRBV6-6 to TRBJ2-4; D not certain. The CDR3 loop spans 13 amino acids. V gave up 2 bases and J gave up 4 bases, with 6 bases separating them. In germline, CDR1 is MNHNY, CDR2 SVGAGI (reference sequence).

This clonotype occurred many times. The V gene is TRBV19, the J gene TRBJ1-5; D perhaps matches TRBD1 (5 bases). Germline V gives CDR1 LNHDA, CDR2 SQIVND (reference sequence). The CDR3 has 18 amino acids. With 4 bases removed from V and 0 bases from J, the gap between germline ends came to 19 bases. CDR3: CASSKSHDSLFSNQPQHF. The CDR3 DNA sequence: TGTGCCAGTAGTAAAAGCCATGACAGCCTCTTTAGCAATCAGCCCCAGCATTTT. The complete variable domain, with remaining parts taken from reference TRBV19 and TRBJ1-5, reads DGGITQSPKYLFRKEGQNVTLSCEQNLNHDAMYWYRQDPGQGLRLIYYSQIVNDFQKGDIAEGYSVSREKKESFPLTVTSAQKNPTAFYLCASSKSHDSLFSNQPQHFGDGTRLSIL.

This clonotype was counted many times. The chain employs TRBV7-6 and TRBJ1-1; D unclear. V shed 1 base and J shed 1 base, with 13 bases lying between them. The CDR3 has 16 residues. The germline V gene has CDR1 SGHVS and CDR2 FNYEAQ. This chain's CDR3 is CASSLDLLSGNTEAFF. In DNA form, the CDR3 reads TGTGCCAGCAGCTTAGATCTTCTCTCAGGGAACACTGAAGCTTTCTTT. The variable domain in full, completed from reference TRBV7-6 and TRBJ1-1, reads GAGVSQSPRYKVTKRGQDVALRCDPISGHVSLYWYRQALGQGPEFLTYFNYEAQQDKSGLPNDRFSAERPEGSISTLTIQRTEQRDSAMYRCASSLDLLSGNTEAFFGQGTRLTVV.

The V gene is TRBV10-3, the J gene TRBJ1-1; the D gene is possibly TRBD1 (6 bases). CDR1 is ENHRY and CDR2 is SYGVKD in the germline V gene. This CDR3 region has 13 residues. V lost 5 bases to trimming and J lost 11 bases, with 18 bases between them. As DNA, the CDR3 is TGTGCCATCAGTCCAGGGGTCGTCAGTGATGCTTTCTTT. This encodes CAISPGVVSDAFF.

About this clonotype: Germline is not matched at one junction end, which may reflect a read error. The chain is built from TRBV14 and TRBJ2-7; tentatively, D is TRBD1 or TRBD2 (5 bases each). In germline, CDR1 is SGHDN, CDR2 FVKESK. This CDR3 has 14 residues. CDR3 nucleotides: TGTGCCGGCAGCCAAGAACGGGGACCCTACGAGCAGTACTTC. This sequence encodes CAGSQERGPYEQYF.

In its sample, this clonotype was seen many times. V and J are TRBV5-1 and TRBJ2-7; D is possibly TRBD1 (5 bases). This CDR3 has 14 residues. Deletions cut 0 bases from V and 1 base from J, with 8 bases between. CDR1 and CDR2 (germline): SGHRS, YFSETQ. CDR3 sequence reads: CASSLEGNSYEQYF. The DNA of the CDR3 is TGCGCCAGCAGCTTGGAGGGGAATTCCTACGAGCAGTACTTC.

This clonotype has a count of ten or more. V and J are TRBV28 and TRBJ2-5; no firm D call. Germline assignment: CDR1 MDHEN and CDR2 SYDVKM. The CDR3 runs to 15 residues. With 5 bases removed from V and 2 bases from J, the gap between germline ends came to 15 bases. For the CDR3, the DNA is TGTGCCAGCAGTCCCTGGGGTACATTTCAAGAGACCCAGTACTTC. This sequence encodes CASSPWGTFQETQYF.

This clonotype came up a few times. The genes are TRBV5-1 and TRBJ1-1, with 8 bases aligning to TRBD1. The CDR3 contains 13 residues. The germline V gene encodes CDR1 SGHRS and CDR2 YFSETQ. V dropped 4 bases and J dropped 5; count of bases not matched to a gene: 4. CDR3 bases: TGCGCCAGCAGCGACCAGGGGGCAACTGAAGCTTTCTTT. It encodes CASSDQGATEAFF.

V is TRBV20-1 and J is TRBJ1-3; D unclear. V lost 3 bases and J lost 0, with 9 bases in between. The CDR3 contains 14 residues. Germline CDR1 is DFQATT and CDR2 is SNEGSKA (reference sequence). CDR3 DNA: TGCAGTGCTAGTAACGGTGACTCTGGAAACACCATATATTTT. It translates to CSASNGDSGNTIYF.

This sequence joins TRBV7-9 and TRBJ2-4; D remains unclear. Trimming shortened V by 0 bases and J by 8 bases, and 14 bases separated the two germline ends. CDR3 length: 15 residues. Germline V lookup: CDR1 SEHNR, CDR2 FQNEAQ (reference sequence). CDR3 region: CASSLALAATDIQYF. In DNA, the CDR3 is TGTGCCAGCAGCTTAGCGCTCGCGGCAACAGACATTCAGTACTTC.

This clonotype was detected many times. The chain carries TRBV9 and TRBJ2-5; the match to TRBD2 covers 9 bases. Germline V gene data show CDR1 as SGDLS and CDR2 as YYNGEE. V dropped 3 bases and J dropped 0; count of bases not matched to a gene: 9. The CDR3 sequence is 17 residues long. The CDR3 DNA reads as TGTGCCAGCAGCGATGATATAAGCGGGAGGCACCAAGAGACCCAGTACTTC. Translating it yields CASSDDISGRHQETQYF.

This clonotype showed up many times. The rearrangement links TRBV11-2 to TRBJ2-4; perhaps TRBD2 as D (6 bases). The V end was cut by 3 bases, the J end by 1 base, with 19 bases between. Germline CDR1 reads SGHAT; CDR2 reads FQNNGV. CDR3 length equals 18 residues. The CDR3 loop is CASSFRPSGSVAKNIQYF. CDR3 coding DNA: TGTGCCAGCAGCTTCCGCCCGTCCGGGAGCGTGGCCAAAAACATTCAGTACTTC.

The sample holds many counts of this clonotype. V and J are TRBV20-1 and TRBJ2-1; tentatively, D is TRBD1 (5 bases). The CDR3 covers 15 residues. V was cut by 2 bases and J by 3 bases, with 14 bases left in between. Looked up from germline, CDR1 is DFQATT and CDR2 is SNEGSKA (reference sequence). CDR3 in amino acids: CSARSTGRDYNEQFF. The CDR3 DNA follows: TGCAGTGCTAGATCCACAGGAAGGGACTACAATGAGCAGTTCTTC.

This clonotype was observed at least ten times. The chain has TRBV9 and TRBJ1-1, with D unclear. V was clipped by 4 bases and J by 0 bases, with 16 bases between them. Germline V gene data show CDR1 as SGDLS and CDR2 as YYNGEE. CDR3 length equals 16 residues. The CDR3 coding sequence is TGTGCCAGCAGCCCCACTGCACCGGAGCTGAACACTGAAGCTTTCTTT. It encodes CASSPTAPELNTEAFF.

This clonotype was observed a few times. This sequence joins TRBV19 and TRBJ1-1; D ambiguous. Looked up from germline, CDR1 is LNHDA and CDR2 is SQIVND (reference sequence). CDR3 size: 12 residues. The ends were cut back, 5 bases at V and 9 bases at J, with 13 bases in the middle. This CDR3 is CASSFVGNKAFF. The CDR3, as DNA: TGTGCCAGTAGTTTTGTAGGGAACAAAGCTTTCTTT.

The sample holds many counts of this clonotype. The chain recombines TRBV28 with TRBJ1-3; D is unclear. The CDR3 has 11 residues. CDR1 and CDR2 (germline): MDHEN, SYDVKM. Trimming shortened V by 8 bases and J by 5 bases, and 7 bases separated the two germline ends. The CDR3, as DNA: TGTGCCAGCTCAAAACGAAACACCATATATTTT. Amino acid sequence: CASSKRNTIYF.

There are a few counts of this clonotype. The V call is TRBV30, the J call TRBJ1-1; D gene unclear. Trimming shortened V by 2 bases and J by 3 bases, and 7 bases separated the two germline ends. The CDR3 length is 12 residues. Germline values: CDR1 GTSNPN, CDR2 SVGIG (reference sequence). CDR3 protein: CAWSHLYTEAFF. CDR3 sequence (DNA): TGTGCCTGGAGTCACCTATACACTGAAGCTTTCTTT.

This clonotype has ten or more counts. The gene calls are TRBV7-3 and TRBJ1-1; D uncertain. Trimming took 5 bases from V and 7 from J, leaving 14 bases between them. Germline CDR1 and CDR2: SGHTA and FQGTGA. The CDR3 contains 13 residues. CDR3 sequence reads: CASSPVRGGEAFF. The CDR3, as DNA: TGTGCCAGCAGCCCTGTGAGAGGCGGTGAAGCTTTCTTT.

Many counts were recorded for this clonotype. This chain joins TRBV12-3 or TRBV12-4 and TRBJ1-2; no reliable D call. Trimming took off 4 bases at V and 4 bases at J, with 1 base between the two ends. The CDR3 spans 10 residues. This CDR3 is CASSSYGYTF. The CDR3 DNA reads TGTGCCAGCAGTTCCTATGGCTACACCTTC.

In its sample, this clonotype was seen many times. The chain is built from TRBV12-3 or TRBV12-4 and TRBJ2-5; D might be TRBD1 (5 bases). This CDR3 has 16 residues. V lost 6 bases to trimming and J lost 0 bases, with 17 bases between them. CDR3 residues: CASSPSSKGYQETQYF. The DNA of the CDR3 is TGTGCCAGCAGCCCATCAAGCAAGGGGTACCAAGAGACCCAGTACTTC.